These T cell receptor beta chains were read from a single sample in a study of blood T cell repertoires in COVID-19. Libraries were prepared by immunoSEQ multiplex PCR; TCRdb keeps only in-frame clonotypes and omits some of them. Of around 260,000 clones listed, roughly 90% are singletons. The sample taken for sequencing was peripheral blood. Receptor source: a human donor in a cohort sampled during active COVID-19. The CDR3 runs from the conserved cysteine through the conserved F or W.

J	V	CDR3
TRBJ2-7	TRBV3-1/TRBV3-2	CASSQGLAGGLHYEQYF
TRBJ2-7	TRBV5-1	CASSATLGDRAKQYF
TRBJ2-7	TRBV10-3	CAIRGTGVSYEQYF
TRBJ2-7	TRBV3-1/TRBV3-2	CASTNRAPSSYEQYF
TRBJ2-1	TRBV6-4	CASSGGYGTDEQFF
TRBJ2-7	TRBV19	CASSSAGGSYEQYF
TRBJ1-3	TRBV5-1	CASSLEGTGNTIYF
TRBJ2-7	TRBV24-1	CATSDSGQVSYEQYF
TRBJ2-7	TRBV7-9	CASSPFYEQYF
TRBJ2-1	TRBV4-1	CASRESGGPYNEQFF
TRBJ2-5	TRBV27	CASSLQPSFQGGPKETQYF
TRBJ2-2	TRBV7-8	CASSLVRVRAGELFF
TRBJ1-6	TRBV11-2	CASSLVKGQNSPLHF
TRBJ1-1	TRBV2	CAIPGSTEAFF
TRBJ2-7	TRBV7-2	CASSLTTASYEQYF
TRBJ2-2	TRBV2	CASSGPSSNTGELFF
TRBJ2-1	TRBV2	CASRQGGYNEQFF
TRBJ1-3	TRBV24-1	CAVQRAGPGRNTIYF
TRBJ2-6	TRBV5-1	CASSLETGSGANVLTF
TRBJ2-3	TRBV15	CATSRGDLLAGGDTQYF
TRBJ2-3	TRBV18	CASSPPSRPADTQYF
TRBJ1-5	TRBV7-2	CASSFRQGDQPQHF
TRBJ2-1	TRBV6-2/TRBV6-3	CASSYQAGRTYNEEQFF
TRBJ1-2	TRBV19	CASIAGTGSPYGYTF
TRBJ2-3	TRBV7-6	CASSLDGTSGRDTQYF
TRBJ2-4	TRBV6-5	CASNREIQKNIQYF
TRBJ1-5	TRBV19	CASSIAGGNQPQHF
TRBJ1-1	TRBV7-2	CASSFQGGNTEAFF
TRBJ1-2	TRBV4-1	CASSQLKRGPTAPLYGYTF
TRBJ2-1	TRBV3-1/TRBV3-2	CASSQEERLRLADNEQFF
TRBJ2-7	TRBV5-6	CASSLALEGGYEQYF
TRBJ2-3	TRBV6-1	CASSGASGEGTDTQYF
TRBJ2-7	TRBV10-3	CAISPPASGTYEQYF
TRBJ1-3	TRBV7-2	CASSLAQGLPFSGNTIYF
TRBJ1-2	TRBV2	CASTSVETGFDYGYTF
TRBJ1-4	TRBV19	CASSIVARGATNEKLFF
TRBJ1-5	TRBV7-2	CASSLGLGPQHF
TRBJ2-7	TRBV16	CASSRDLGSYEQYF
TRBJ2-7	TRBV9	CASSVEGRVADEQYF
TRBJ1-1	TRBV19	CASSPRELLTAFF
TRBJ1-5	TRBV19	CASSRGGGNQPQHF
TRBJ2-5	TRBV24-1	CATSDQLWGEQYF
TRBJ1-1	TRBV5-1	CASSLDISGGPTNTEAFF
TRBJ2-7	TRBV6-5	CASSRTIGLYEQYF
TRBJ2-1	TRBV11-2	CASRPSVDRRPEQFF
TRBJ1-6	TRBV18	CASSPLRGDQNNSPLHF
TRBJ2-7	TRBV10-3	CAISGTSGRYEQYF
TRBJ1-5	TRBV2	CASTTGYQPQHF
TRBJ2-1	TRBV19	CASRVGLAGGTYNEQFF
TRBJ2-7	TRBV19	CASTESHRTTYEQYF
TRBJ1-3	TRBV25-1	CASQRNAFNTIYF
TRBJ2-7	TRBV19	CASSIRLASYEQYF